This paragraph reports one T cell receptor beta chain. The specificity of this receptor is unknown. An end of the junction does not agree with germline; a read error may underlie this. This sample is drawn from a study of cytomegalovirus exposure and HLA in healthy donors (dated by TCRdb to 2015 to 2018). General notes on the study: An earlier analysis of roughly 500 of the donors reported about 260 Gb of sequence data and some 110 million unique TCR beta sequences obtained from around 170 million T cells. The number of donors typed differed by locus, with roughly 629-640 for A, B, C, DRB1 and DQB1, 522 for DQA1, 600 to 610 for DPA1, and under 490 for DPB1. Among 398 genotyped donors of the cohort, an average of approximately 240,000 unique TCR beta nucleotide sequences were sequenced per donor, roughly a sixth of them non-productive. High-throughput TCR immunosequencing, statistical association of individual TCRs with disease status, and machine learning were combined to predict cytomegalovirus infection status. A handful of DR-DQ haplotypes were treated as single units for association and clustering because of strong linkage in the cohort. The study was designed to test whether signatures of past pathogen exposure could be identified by cataloging public T cell receptors. A later genetic analysis took genome-wide SNP genotypes for about three fifths of the 666 donors and used that subset as a discovery cohort. Donor age, sex, ethnicity and CMV serostatus were compiled together with the repertoire data. Of the 300 to 500 genotyped donors, less than 85% were placed in the genetic ancestry cluster associated with self-reported Caucasian donors. HLA typing covered class I and class II loci at four-digit resolution. Approximately 300 gigabases of sequencing data and tens of millions of unique TCR sequences made up an early release that covered 500 to 650 HLA-typed donors. The study used immunosequencing to profile the T cell repertoires of around 600 subjects and linked those repertoires to cytomegalovirus serostatus. Every repertoire in the discovery cohort had been generated on one and the same sequencing platform. A separate validation cohort of about 110 different subjects was used in addition to the roughly 700-subject first cohort. An earlier analysis of nearly 600 of the donors applied high-throughput TCR beta sequencing to assess whether each TCR beta V gene segment acted as functional or pseudogenic. A later analysis re-analyzed previously published TCR beta repertoires from 660 or so donors and added high-resolution HLA genotyping to study TCR occurrence patterns. The later analysis used no new phenotypic data to find candidate immune exposures, relying instead on TCR beta sequences and their occurrence across donors.

Reading from cysteine to phenylalanine, the CDR3 counts 12 amino acids. CDR3 DNA is the only sequence kept; it has 36 bases, read in frame from the first base. Based on the germline V gene (reference sequence), the CDR1 and CDR2 sequences are MNHNY and SVGAGI. Library preparation employed the immunoSEQ multiplex PCR assay. The multiplex PCR relied on a mix of 60 forward primers for TCR Vbeta segments and 13 reverse primers for TCR Jbeta segments. The CDR3 region of rearranged TCR beta genes was amplified from genomic DNA with a multiplex PCR assay. On the Illumina HiSeq System, the amplified TCR beta libraries were sequenced as 87-base-pair reads. In the source study's methods: A later analysis tallied roughly 76 million unique TCR beta chains across the 650 to 750 repertoires, and some 12 million of those chains were shared by two or more donors. Raw reads were error-corrected and collapsed into unique sequences by a nearest-neighbor algorithm in which closely related sequences were merged to remove PCR and sequencing errors. To assign V, D and J gene segments, CDR3 sequences were aligned to IMGT reference sequences. Each retained sequence needed at least a six-nucleotide match to both a V gene segment and a J gene segment. A rearrangement was called productive if the CDR3 had no stop codons and remained in frame with V and J, and every other rearrangement was called non-productive. CDR3 was defined by IMGT convention, running from the second conserved V-encoded cysteine to the conserved J-encoded phenylalanine. The earlier analysis of some 550 of the donors excluded any sequence lacking an unambiguous match to a single V gene segment. An earlier analysis of about 590 of the donors classified V segments as functional when productive rearrangements were above 56.7% and as segregating when the standard deviation between donors was above 5%. A statistical classification framework was built for diagnosing cytomegalovirus status from the catalog of TCR beta chain sequences. In a later analysis, TCR nucleotide sequences were compared against IMGT/GENE-DB human TR gene sequences so that V and J genes could be assigned. In a later analysis, CDR3 sequences and most-parsimonious VDJ recombination scenarios were assigned using the TCRdist pipeline. In a later analysis, each TCR beta chain was defined by its CDR3 amino acid sequence together with its V-gene family, and reads lacking a unique V-gene family were excluded. In a later analysis, fewer than 600 highly shared, low-generation-probability nucleotide sequences were removed to address suspected cross-contamination and a sequencing artifact. In a later analysis, a clonal expansion index for each public chain was calculated from normalized within-repertoire ranks of inferred template counts. In a later analysis, generation probabilities were computed with a VDJ recombination model fitted to out-of-frame rearrangements, and the resulting probabilities were checked against IGoR. Hypergeometric tests were used in a later analysis to score TCR-TCR, TCR-HLA and TCR-CMV co-occurrence, with a repertoire-size bias correction applied to the TCR pairs. To estimate false discovery rates, a later analysis permuted the HLA or CMV assignments 20 times. In a later analysis, co-occurring TCRs were grouped using DBSCAN, and TCRdist sequence similarity was added for clustering within HLA-allele-positive subsets. Repertoires with fewer than 30,000 or more than 120,000 public chains were left out of co-occurrence clustering, as were four to six repertoires with anomalous nucleotide sharing. This immuneACCESS table, as held by TCRdb, lists in-frame sequences with V and J called but not all clones. Of the missing ones, under half trace to an unresolved V gene in checked studies; the others have no known cause. V, J and clone size derive from that table, while D and trimming were established from the DNA sequence. The sample table holds some 190,000 clones, of which 76% were seen once. The top ten constitute 1.5% to 2% of the sample.

The cohort comprised 550 to 700 healthy bone marrow donors. At the time of sampling, every cohort member was nominally healthy, though immune exposures that went unrecorded were likely present. The donor tested CMV seronegative and was one of the 352 seronegative cohort members. Each donor provided a peripheral blood sample, and peripheral blood mononuclear cells were used for TCR beta sequencing. The Qiagen DNeasy Blood Extraction Kit was used to extract genomic DNA from the blood cell samples. Paper-wide results and their limitations: A total of about 180 TCR beta chains were listed by the study as associated with cytomegalovirus. When HLA alleles, especially DR and DQ, strongly co-occurred, TCR associations were difficult to assign to individual alleles. While some public TCRs were present in many individuals, most TCR sequences turned up only very rarely across donors. According to a later analysis, TCR association rates differed among HLA loci, with DRB1 alleles showing the most associated TCRs and HLA-C alleles showing the fewest. A further reported finding was that TCR beta sequences accurately predicted the HLA-A and HLA-B alleles for most subjects in the first cohort. According to a later genetic analysis, donors in an Asian-associated ancestry cluster had fewer N-insertions in productive TCRs than the approximately 710-donor mean. In a later analysis, around 15,000 TCR beta sequences were associated with specific HLA alleles at a false discovery rate of 0.05. HLA typing was unavailable for some donors at each locus, so association tests used only the typed subset. According to a later analysis, most CMV-associated TCR beta chains appeared to be HLA-restricted, and the HLA associations seemed to be driven largely by CMV exposure. According to a later analysis, parvovirus B19, influenza, CMV and Epstein-Barr virus appeared linked to several top co-occurrence clusters. Some IMGT-functional V segments, including TRBV6-2 and TRBV6-3, could not be told apart with the 87-base-pair reads, so those segments were excluded. In an earlier analysis of several hundred of the donors, most TCR beta V segments were observed in productive rearrangements about 87% or about 30% of the time, broadly matching IMGT annotations. In a later analysis, HLA-associated TCR beta chains were found to be more clonally expanded and to have lower generation probabilities than equally common non-associated chains. Roughly uniform sequencing depth across donors was assumed in presence/absence analyses, although this assumption may not hold. A later genetic analysis associated a missense DCLRE1C variant with V-gene and J-gene trimming of TCR beta chains, and an independent cohort replicated the association. Because counts were too low, around 18 rarely observed V segments, including chromosome 9 orphons, were left out of the earlier analysis of 500 to 650 of the donors. Immune exposure information for the cohort was limited to CMV serostatus. The cohort was sequenced for TCR beta chains only, and without alpha or paired-chain data the features that could be detected were limited. A cluster of highly shared sequence variants was judged likely to be a technical artifact of the sequencing pipeline. Linkage disequilibrium might explain the correlated functional status among segregating V segments, but an unknown experimental factor could not be ruled out. The authors suggested that the approach could potentially be extended to other disease states and immunological phenotypes. In vitro tests confirmed that three of the cytomegalovirus-associated TCR beta chains recognize cytomegalovirus antigens. The classifier was reported to diagnose cytomegalovirus status with high specificity and sensitivity in both the original and validation cohorts.

This receptor was taken from a man aged 18-30 years in good health and CMV-seronegative. Sequenced sample: PBMCs. Here the chain combines TRBV6-6 and TRBJ1-2; a confident D gene designation cannot be given. CDR3 loop: CASSPTTPGNSF. The nucleotide sequence is given as TGTGCCAGCAGCCCCACGACCCCCGGGAATTCCTTC.